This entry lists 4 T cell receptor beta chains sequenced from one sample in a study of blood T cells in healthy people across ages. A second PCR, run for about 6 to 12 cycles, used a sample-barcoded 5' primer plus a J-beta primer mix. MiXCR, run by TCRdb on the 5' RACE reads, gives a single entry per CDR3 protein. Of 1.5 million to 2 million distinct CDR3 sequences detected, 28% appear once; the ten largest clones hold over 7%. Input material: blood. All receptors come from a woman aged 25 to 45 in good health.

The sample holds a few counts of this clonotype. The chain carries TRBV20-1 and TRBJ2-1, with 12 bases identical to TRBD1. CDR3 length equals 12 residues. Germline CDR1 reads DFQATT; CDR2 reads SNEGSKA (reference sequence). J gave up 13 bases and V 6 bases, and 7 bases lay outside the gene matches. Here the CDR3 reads CSAGTGGFDQFF. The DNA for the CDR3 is TGCAGTGCCGGGACAGGGGGCTTTGACCAGTTCTTC.

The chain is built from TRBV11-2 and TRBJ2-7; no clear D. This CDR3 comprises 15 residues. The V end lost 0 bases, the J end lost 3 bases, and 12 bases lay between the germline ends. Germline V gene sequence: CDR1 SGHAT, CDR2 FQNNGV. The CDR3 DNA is TGTGCCAGCAGCTTAGATCGGACCGCTATCTACGAGCAGTACTTC. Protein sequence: CASSLDRTAIYEQYF.

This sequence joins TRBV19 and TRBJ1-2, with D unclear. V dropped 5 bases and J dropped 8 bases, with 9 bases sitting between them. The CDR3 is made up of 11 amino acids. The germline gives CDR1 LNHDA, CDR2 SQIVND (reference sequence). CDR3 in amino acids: CASSWREGYTF. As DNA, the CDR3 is TGTGCCAGTAGTTGGAGAGAAGGCTACACCTTC.

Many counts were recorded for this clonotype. As DNA, the CDR3 is TGTGCCAGCAGCTTAATGAACGAGCAGTACTTC. Protein sequence: CASSLMNEQYF. V is TRBV7-8 and J is TRBJ2-7, with no clear D. The CDR3 sequence is 11 residues long. The V end was cut by 2 bases, the J end by 5 bases, with 4 bases between. Germline V gives CDR1 SGHVS, CDR2 FQNEAQ.